These 29 T cell receptor beta chains came from one sample sequenced in a study of CD8 T cells in ankylosing spondylitis. Each CDR3 protein is one row after TCRdb ran MiXCR on the 5' RACE reads. Counted here are under 300,000 distinct CDR3 sequences, roughly a tenth occurring once; the ten biggest clones make up under 8%. The sequenced sample was blood, either unsorted or a sorted T cell fraction (not recorded which). The source is a male donor with ankylosing spondylitis or in good health (not recorded which).

This clonotype was counted at least ten times. V is TRBV5-6 and J is TRBJ2-3, with 8 bases identical to TRBD1. CDR3 length equals 14 residues. Germline CDR1 SGHDT, CDR2 YYEEEE. J lost 1 base, V lost 4 bases, and 2 bases had no gene match. CDR3 sequence (DNA): TGTGCCAGCAGCGCGACAGGGGGCACAGATACGCAGTATTTT. It specifies CASSATGGTDTQYF. The full variable domain, with the rest looked up from reference TRBV5-6 and TRBJ2-3, is DAGVTQSPTHLIKTRGQQVTLRCSPKSGHDTVSWYQQALGQGPQFIFQYYEEEERQRGNFPDRFSGHQFPNYSSELNVNALLLGDSALYLCASSATGGTDTQYFGPGTRLTVL.

The chain couples TRBV5-1 to TRBJ2-2; D is unresolved. This CDR3 contains 15 residues. Germline CDR1 SGHRS, CDR2 YFSETQ. V gave up 0 bases and J gave up 4 bases, with 10 bases separating them. The CDR3 region has the DNA TGCGCCAGCAGCTTGGGTACCTATCCCACCGGGGAGCTGTTTTTT. As protein: CASSLGTYPTGELFF.

The chain joins TRBV12-3 or TRBV12-4 to TRBJ2-1, with TRBD2 matching over 8 bases. V lost 4 bases to trimming and J lost 2 bases; unmatched junction nucleotides: 7. The CDR3 extends over 16 amino acids. The CDR3 region has the DNA TGTGCCAGCAGTTCCAACGGACTAGCCGCCTACAATGAGCAGTTCTTC. Translating gives CASSSNGLAAYNEQFF.

In this sample, this clonotype turned up a few times. The rearrangement uses TRBV2 and TRBJ2-7, with 9 bases matching TRBD2. The trim removed 10 bases at V and 0 bases at J, leaving 13 bases unmatched. CDR1 and CDR2 (germline): SNHLY, FYNNEI. The CDR3 covers 16 residues. CDR3: CATPIPIAGDSYEQYF. Written as DNA, the CDR3 is TGTGCCACCCCGATCCCAATAGCGGGAGACTCCTACGAGCAGTACTTC.

Ten or more counts support this clonotype. The chain couples TRBV5-1 to TRBJ2-3; no clear D. The CDR3 has 14 residues. Germline V gene lookup returns CDR1 SGHRS and CDR2 YFSETQ. V was trimmed by 0 bases and J by 5 bases, leaving 10 bases between them. DNA of the CDR3: TGCGCCAGCAGCTTGGAAGGGTCGGGAGATACGCAGTATTTT. This sequence encodes CASSLEGSGDTQYF.

This clonotype was seen many times. V gene TRBV5-1 combines with J gene TRBJ2-1; 9 positions agree with TRBD2. Losses at the gene ends were 1 base for V and 6 bases for J; bases not matched to a gene: 5. Germline V gives CDR1 SGHRS, CDR2 YFSETQ. The CDR3 extends over 15 amino acids. The CDR3 sequence: CASSLMSSGVNEQFF. CDR3 in DNA: TGCGCCAGCAGCTTGATGTCTAGCGGGGTCAATGAGCAGTTCTTC.

In this sample, this clonotype turned up once. This chain connects TRBV11-2 to TRBJ1-5, with a tentative D call TRBD1 (6 bases). The CDR3 runs 15 residues. Germline V gene data show CDR1 as SGHAT and CDR2 as FQNNGV. V gave up 0 bases and J gave up 6 bases, with 12 bases separating them. The CDR3: CASSLDRGGIQPQHF. CDR3 in DNA: TGTGCCAGCAGCTTAGACAGGGGAGGTATTCAGCCCCAGCATTTT.

This clonotype was found many times. This sequence joins TRBV20-1 and TRBJ1-5; no clear D gene. This CDR3 is built from 11 residues. CDR1 DFQATT and CDR2 SNEGSKA come from the germline V gene (reference sequence). The ends were cut back, 5 bases at V and 7 bases at J, with 9 bases in the middle. CDR3 bases: TGCAGTGCTTTAATCCCCCAGCCCCAGCATTTT. Amino acids: CSALIPQPQHF.

In this sample, this clonotype turned up many times. This chain uses TRBV12-3 or TRBV12-4 with TRBJ1-1; D gene uncertain. V lost 7 bases to trimming and J lost 0 bases, with 12 bases between them. The CDR3 is 14 amino acids. The CDR3 protein is CASNREGMNTEAFF. The CDR3 region has the DNA TGTGCCAGCAACCGAGAAGGAATGAACACTGAAGCTTTCTTT.

In its sample, this clonotype was seen many times. The chain combines TRBV29-1 with TRBJ2-5, with D perhaps given as TRBD1 or TRBD2 (5 bases each). The V gene's germline CDR1 is SQVTM and CDR2 ANQGSEA. With 6 bases removed from V and 4 bases from J, the gap between germline ends came to 15 bases. This CDR3 is built from 13 residues. The CDR3 nucleotides are TGCAGCGTAGACCAGGGTGCGGGAGAGACCCAGTACTTC. This translates into CSVDQGAGETQYF.

This clonotype has at least ten counts. V and J are TRBV29-1 and TRBJ2-4, with TRBD2 identical over 16 bases. V lost 4 bases and J lost 2; bases outside the gene matches: 5. Germline CDR1 reads SQVTM; CDR2 reads ANQGSEA. The CDR3 sequence is 17 residues long. The CDR3 nucleotides are TGCAGCGTTGCCCCGGGACTAGCGGGAGGGCCCAAAAACATTCAGTACTTC. This gives the protein CSVAPGLAGGPKNIQYF.

This clonotype was counted many times. The chain is built from TRBV9 and TRBJ1-2; possibly TRBD1 for D (5 bases). Trimming removed 2 bases from V and 7 bases from J, with 15 bases in between. The CDR3 extends over 14 amino acids. Germline assignment: CDR1 SGDLS and CDR2 YYNGEE. CDR3 sequence reads: CASSVAGHVPGYTF. The DNA for the CDR3 is TGTGCCAGCAGCGTCGCAGGGCATGTCCCTGGCTACACCTTC.

Only a few counts were recorded for this clonotype. The V and J genes are TRBV10-3 and TRBJ2-3; D might be TRBD2 (6 bases). The germline gives CDR1 ENHRY, CDR2 SYGVKD. Trimming cost V 0 bases and J 2 bases, with 15 bases left between them. The CDR3 is 17 amino acids. The CDR3 protein is CAISESMTGAYTDTQYF. The CDR3 nucleotides read TGTGCCATCAGTGAGTCTATGACGGGAGCGTACACAGATACGCAGTATTTT.

There are many counts of this clonotype. The genes are TRBV6-1 and TRBJ1-3, with 11 bases that match TRBD1. CDR1 is MNHNS and CDR2 is SASEGT in the germline V gene. V was pared by 6 bases and J by 2 bases, with 6 bases of the junction left unmatched. This CDR3 has 16 residues. The CDR3 DNA follows: TGTGCCAGCAGGGACAGGGGGCGAATCGCTGGAAACACCATATATTTT. Residues: CASRDRGRIAGNTIYF.

The J gene is TRBJ2-7, the V gene TRBV7-2; the D call may be TRBD1 or TRBD2 (5 bases each). Trimming removed 6 bases from V and 4 bases from J, with 16 bases in between. The CDR3 is 14 amino acids. Germline V gene data show CDR1 as SGHTA and CDR2 as FQGNSA. The CDR3 here is CASSNTQGAYEQYF. DNA for the CDR3: TGTGCCAGCAGTAATACTCAGGGAGCTTACGAGCAGTACTTC.

This clonotype was detected ten times or more. The chain is built from TRBV6-6 and TRBJ2-7; the D gene could be TRBD1 or TRBD2 (5 bases each). The CDR3 covers 13 residues. Trimming removed 2 bases at V and 5 bases at J, with 10 bases between. CDR1 is MNHNY, CDR2 SVGAGI, per germline (reference sequence). The CDR3 DNA follows: TGTGCCAGCAGTTACGGGGGTGACCACGAGCAGTACTTC. Protein sequence: CASSYGGDHEQYF.

This clonotype has just a few counts. The chain has TRBV12-3 or TRBV12-4 and TRBJ1-1, with D perhaps matching TRBD1 (6 bases). The CDR3 totals 13 residues. Trimming cost V 7 bases and J 7 bases, with 16 bases left between them. The CDR3 nucleotides are TGTGCCAGCACCCCCTACGAGGACAGTGAAGCTTTCTTT. This sequence encodes CASTPYEDSEAFF.

The sample holds a few counts of this clonotype. CDR3 sequence reads: CASSPGLAGGSTDTQYF. The CDR3 DNA reads as TGTGCCAGCTCACCAGGACTAGCGGGAGGGAGCACAGATACGCAGTATTTT. J is TRBJ2-3 and V is TRBV18; 15 bases map to TRBD2. The germline V gene has CDR1 KGHSH and CDR2 LQKENI. The length of the CDR3 is 17 residues. V lost 2 bases and J lost 0; bases outside the gene matches: 0.

This chain uses TRBV5-1 with TRBJ2-3; perhaps TRBD2 as D (5 bases). Germline CDR1 is SGHRS and CDR2 is YFSETQ. V was pared by 0 bases and J by 3 bases, with 8 bases between. CDR3 length: 14 amino acids. The CDR3 region has the DNA TGCGCCAGCAGCTTGGAGCTAGCAACAGATACGCAGTATTTT. Residues: CASSLELATDTQYF.

This clonotype was counted at least ten times. CDR3 sequence reads: CSARARTDFTYEQYF. The CDR3 DNA reads as TGCAGTGCTAGGGCAAGGACAGATTTTACCTACGAGCAGTACTTC. The chain links TRBV20-1 to TRBJ2-7, with TRBD1 as a possible D gene (6 bases). The germline V gene encodes CDR1 DFQATT and CDR2 SNEGSKA (reference sequence). Trimming pared 3 bases from V and 2 bases from J, leaving 17 bases between. The CDR3 spans 15 residues.

This clonotype was detected many times. This sequence joins TRBV20-1 and TRBJ1-2; maybe TRBD1 (5 bases). CDR1 is DFQATT and CDR2 is SNEGSKA in the germline V gene (reference sequence). The CDR3 contains 12 residues. V lost 0 bases, J lost 12 bases, and 14 bases lay in between. The CDR3 DNA reads as TGCAGTGCTAGAGAGGACATCGGTAGGGACACCTTC. It codes for CSAREDIGRDTF.

As to this clonotype: A much more abundant neighbour one base away suggests this may be a read error. This chain links TRBV6-1 with TRBJ1-2; 8 positions match TRBD1. Germline CDR1 is MNHNS and CDR2 is SASEGT. CDR3 length equals 14 residues. J gave up 6 bases and V 6 bases, and 9 bases lay outside the gene matches. CDR3 residues: CASSRGQEENGYTF. CDR3 DNA: TGTGCCAGCAGCCGGGGACAGGAAGAGAATGGCTACACCTTC.

The gene calls are TRBV7-9 and TRBJ2-4; possibly TRBD2 for D (5 bases). The CDR3 is 14 amino acids. V was cut by 1 base and J by 9 bases, with 13 bases left in between. Germline assignment: CDR1 SEHNR and CDR2 FQNEAQ (reference sequence). As DNA, the CDR3 is TGTGCCAGCAGCTTAGATCGGGGTCGGACCATTCAGTACTTC. It encodes CASSLDRGRTIQYF.

This clonotype was detected many times. The V call is TRBV12-3 or TRBV12-4, the J call TRBJ2-2; D ambiguous. The CDR3 runs to 13 residues. V was trimmed by 6 bases and J by 6 bases, leaving 11 bases between them. CDR3 sequence (DNA): TGTGCCAGCAGCCCCGTGGGGTCCGGGGAGCTGTTTTTT. Translation: CASSPVGSGELFF.

This clonotype was seen more than once but under ten times. The chain links TRBV7-3 to TRBJ2-1; possible D gene TRBD2, 6 bases. Per germline, CDR1 SGHTA and CDR2 FQGTGA. The CDR3 spans 14 residues. V was clipped by 5 bases and J by 8 bases, with 16 bases between them. This chain's CDR3 is CASSLLPGLDEQFF. CDR3 sequence (DNA): TGTGCCAGCAGCCTCTTACCGGGACTTGATGAGCAGTTCTTC.

This clonotype has a count of ten or more. The chain recombines TRBV28 with TRBJ1-2, with 9 nucleotides matching TRBD1. The CDR3 is 17 residues long. Germline V gene data show CDR1 as MDHEN and CDR2 as SYDVKM. V lost 1 base and J lost 0; bases outside the gene matches: 6. The CDR3 loop is CASSLSGDRAANYGYTF. The DNA for the CDR3 is TGTGCCAGCAGTTTATCGGGGGACAGGGCAGCTAACTATGGCTACACCTTC.

This clonotype was picked up many times. The CDR3 DNA reads as TGCGCCAGCAGCATAACTAGCGGGAGGAACAATGAGCAGTTCTTC. Translating it yields CASSITSGRNNEQFF. The chain joins TRBV5-1 to TRBJ2-1, with 12 bases that match TRBD2. The junction had 4 bases not matched to a gene; V was cut back by 4 bases and J by 5 bases. This CDR3 has 15 residues. Per the germline V gene, CDR1 is SGHRS and CDR2 is YFSETQ.

This clonotype was counted at least ten times. V gene TRBV5-1 combines with J gene TRBJ2-1, with 12 nucleotides matching TRBD1. Losses at the gene ends were 5 bases for V and 2 bases for J; bases not matched to a gene: 11. Looked up from germline, CDR1 is SGHRS and CDR2 is YFSETQ. This CDR3 contains 18 residues. DNA for the CDR3: TGCGCCAGCAGAACCGGGACAGGGGGCTCTAACCCCTACAATGAGCAGTTCTTC. It codes for CASRTGTGGSNPYNEQFF.

This clonotype has at least ten counts. The rearrangement links TRBV5-1 to TRBJ2-1; D ambiguous. CDR3 length equals 15 residues. Germline CDR1 SGHRS, CDR2 YFSETQ. The germline V and J ends were trimmed by 4 bases and 4 bases, with 15 bases remaining between them. CDR3: CASSPPRSSYNEQFF. The DNA of the CDR3 is TGCGCCAGCAGCCCCCCTCGAAGCAGTTACAATGAGCAGTTCTTC.